These T cell receptor beta chains were read from a single sample in a study of shared clonotypes between healthy human individuals. Sequencing used immunoSEQ multiplex PCR; TCRdb keeps in-frame clones, though not all of them. The sample lists over 1.5 million clones, nearly 99% occurring once. The sample consisted of naive CD4+ T cells sorted from blood. These receptors were taken from a man aged 25-45 years in good health. Both conserved end residues are part of each CDR3. The D gene is left open where the match is weak. Rows may omit the clone size; those that give it use once, few, many or a size class.

TRBV6-5	TRBJ2-7	NA	NA	14	TGTGCCAGCAGTTGGGCGAGAGGGGACTACGAGCAGTACTTC	CASSWARGDYEQYF
TRBV7-9	TRBJ2-3	NA	NA	12	TGTGCCAGCAGCGAAGAATTCCGTACGCAGTATTTT	CASSEEFRTQYF
TRBV15	TRBJ2-1	TRBD2	NA	13	TGTGCCACCAGCCAGAAACTAGCGGGCGAGCAGTTCTTC	CATSQKLAGEQFF
TRBV18	TRBJ2-7	NA	NA	14	TGTGCCAGCTCACCTGGCGACAGATCCTACGAGCAGTACTTC	CASSPGDRSYEQYF
TRBV18	TRBJ1-2	TRBD1	NA	13	TGTGCCAGCTCACGAGAGACAGGGAATGGCTACACCTTC	CASSRETGNGYTF
TRBV28	TRBJ2-5	NA	NA	13	TGTGCCAGCAGTTTGGAACTCCAAGAGACCCAGTACTTC	CASSLELQETQYF
TRBV2	TRBJ2-1	NA	NA	17	TGTGCCAGCAGTGAATGGGGGAGGGACATTTTGGGTAATGAGCAGTTCTTC	CASSEWGRDILGNEQFF
TRBV7-2	TRBJ2-2	NA	NA	12	TGTGCCAGCAGCCATCGGACCGGGGAGCTGTTTTTT	CASSHRTGELFF
TRBV27	TRBJ2-3	NA	once	13	TGTGCCAGCAGTTTTATTGGCGGGGATACGCAGTATTTT	CASSFIGGDTQYF
TRBV29-1	TRBJ2-7	TRBD2	NA	14	TGCAGCGTGCGGGAGGGGGGTCTCTCCTACGAGCAGTACTTC	CSVREGGLSYEQYF
TRBV7-2	TRBJ2-5	NA	NA	13	TGTGCCAGCAGCTTACGAGGGAAAGAGACCCAGTACTTC	CASSLRGKETQYF
TRBV28	TRBJ2-7	TRBD2	NA	13	TGTGCCAGCAGGACGGGACTAGGGTACGAGCAGTACTTC	CASRTGLGYEQYF
TRBV5-6	TRBJ1-5	NA	once	12	TGTGCCAGCAGTTATAGCAATCAGCCCCAGCATTTT	CASSYSNQPQHF
TRBV10-2	TRBJ1-5	TRBD1	NA	17	TGCGCCAGCAGGACCGGGACAGGGGACGGAGGCAATCAGCCCCAGCATTTT	CASRTGTGDGGNQPQHF
TRBV5-1	TRBJ2-5	NA	NA	15	TGCGCCAGCAGCTTGGCCATTACCGAGCCAGAGACCCAGTACTTC	CASSLAITEPETQYF
TRBV7-9	TRBJ1-3	NA	once	16	TGTGCCAGCAGCTTAGCCGGGAGCGGCCTTGGAAACACCATATATTTT	CASSLAGSGLGNTIYF
TRBV6-1	TRBJ1-5	NA	NA	16	TGTGCCAGCAGCGAAGGCCAAGGACGGGGCAATCAGCCCCAGCATTTT	CASSEGQGRGNQPQHF
TRBV5-6	TRBJ1-2	NA	NA	13	TGTGCCAGCAGCTCGGCGGGACCTTATGGCTACACCTTC	CASSSAGPYGYTF
TRBV5-1	TRBJ2-3	TRBD2	NA	18	TGCGCCAGCAGCCAACTAGCGGGAGGGCCATTTGGAACAGATACGCAGTATTTT	CASSQLAGGPFGTDTQYF
TRBV19	TRBJ1-4	NA	NA	13	TGTGCCAGTAGTATAGGAGGACTAGAAAAACTGTTTTTT	CASSIGGLEKLFF
TRBV5-1	TRBJ2-1	TRBD2	once	15	TGCGCCAGCAGCTTGGGACTAGCGGGAGCCAATGAGCAGTTCTTC	CASSLGLAGANEQFF
TRBV27	TRBJ2-1	NA	NA	13	TGTGCCAGCAGTTTAAGGGAACAAGGGGGACAGTTCTTC	CASSLREQGGQFF
TRBV5-1	TRBJ2-5	NA	NA	15	TGCGCCAGCAGCCAGATCGGGATTGACCAAGAGACCCAGTACTTC	CASSQIGIDQETQYF
TRBV7-9	TRBJ2-3	TRBD2	NA	17	TGTGCCAGCAGCTGGCCCGGGGGTAGCGGGATGTCAGATACGCAGTATTTT	CASSWPGGSGMSDTQYF
TRBV29-1	TRBJ2-3	TRBD1	NA	15	TGCAGCGCATCATTGGGACAGGTTAGCACAGATACGCAGTATTTT	CSASLGQVSTDTQYF
TRBV7-9	TRBJ1-5	NA	NA	15	TGTGCCAGCAGCCAAACAGGGACAAGCAATCAGCCCCAGCATTTT	CASSQTGTSNQPQHF
TRBV12-5	TRBJ2-1	TRBD2	NA	15	TGTGCTAGTGGTTTGAGGACTAGCGGTTACAATGAGCAGTTCTTC	CASGLRTSGYNEQFF
TRBV6-5	TRBJ2-7	NA	NA	15	TGTGCCAGCAGTTACTCTCGCGGGTGGTCCTACGAGCAGTACTTC	CASSYSRGWSYEQYF
TRBV11-2	TRBJ2-1	NA	NA	16	TGTGCCAGCAGCTTTCGGGAAGGTAGCTCCTACAATGAGCAGTTCTTC	CASSFREGSSYNEQFF
TRBV6-5	TRBJ2-2	NA	NA	13	TGTGCCAGCAGTTACCTCTACACCGGGGAGCTGTTTTTT	CASSYLYTGELFF
TRBV5-5	TRBJ2-3	NA	NA	16	TGTGCCAGCAGCTTGGGGAACTCACCTAGCACAGATACGCAGTATTTT	CASSLGNSPSTDTQYF
TRBV30	TRBJ2-2	TRBD2	NA	18	TGTGCCTGGAGTGGGGTAGCGGGAGTTCGGGGTGTGGCCGGGGAGCTGTTTTTT	CAWSGVAGVRGVAGELFF
TRBV5-1	TRBJ2-1	NA	once	14	TGCGCCAGCGGAGTAACTGCTACCTACAATGAGCAGTTCTTC	CASGVTATYNEQFF
TRBV7-9	TRBJ1-5	NA	NA	14	TGTGCCAGCAGCGACGGACAGCTGATCCAGCCCCAGCATTTT	CASSDGQLIQPQHF
TRBV4-2	TRBJ2-4	NA	once	18	TGTGCCAGCAGCCAATCGGTGAAGACCCCTCTCTGGAAAAACATTCAGTACTTC	CASSQSVKTPLWKNIQYF
TRBV28	TRBJ2-7	NA	NA	14	TGTGCCAGCAGCCCCCGCCACCTATCCTACGAGCAGTACTTC	CASSPRHLSYEQYF
TRBV6-5	TRBJ2-5	NA	NA	14	TGTGCCAGCAGTTTCGACAGGAACCAAGAGACCCAGTACTTC	CASSFDRNQETQYF
TRBV18	TRBJ2-7	NA	NA	15	TGTGCCAGCTCACCACAGCAGGGGGGAGTACGGGAGCAGTACTTC	CASSPQQGGVREQYF
TRBV5-8	TRBJ1-4	NA	once	19	TGTGCCAGCATTGCCCTCCTCCCGGGACAAGGCCCGTGGAGTGAAAAACTGTTTTTT	CASIALLPGQGPWSEKLFF
TRBV5-1	TRBJ1-4	TRBD1	NA	15	TGCGCCAGCAGCTTGGATGAGGGGGCAAAGGAAAAACTGTTTTTT	CASSLDEGAKEKLFF
TRBV18	TRBJ1-1	NA	NA	13	TGTGCCAGCTCAATGTTAGAACACGCTGAAGCTTTCTTT	CASSMLEHAEAFF
TRBV4-2	TRBJ2-7	TRBD2	NA	17	TGTGCCAGCAGCCAAGATTGGGGACTAGCGACAGCCTACGAGCAGTACTTC	CASSQDWGLATAYEQYF
TRBV27	TRBJ2-5	TRBD2	NA	15	TGTGCCAGCAGTTTAGTAGCGGGAGTAGAAAAGACCCAGTACTTC	CASSLVAGVEKTQYF
TRBV7-9	TRBJ2-5	NA	once	13	TGTGCCAGCAGCTTCGCAGGAGGCGAGACCCAGTACTTC	CASSFAGGETQYF
TRBV5-1	TRBJ2-1	TRBD1	NA	18	TGCGCCAGCAGCATTGGGACAGGCCCCCTGAGCTCCTACAATGAGCAGTTCTTC	CASSIGTGPLSSYNEQFF
TRBV18	TRBJ1-2	TRBD1	NA	15	TGTGCCAGCTCACCCCAGGGGGGGACTAACTATGGCTACACCTTC	CASSPQGGTNYGYTF
TRBV29-1	TRBJ2-7	NA	NA	13	TGCAGCGTTGATACAACCCATCGGGACGAGCAGTACTTC	CSVDTTHRDEQYF
TRBV7-2	TRBJ2-5	NA	NA	18	TGTGCCAGCAGCTTATGGGGGGCCAGCGACTCGTACCAAGAGACCCAGTACTTC	CASSLWGASDSYQETQYF
TRBV18	TRBJ1-5	NA	NA	13	TGTGCCAGCTCACACACATTGGGTCAGCCCCAGCATTTT	CASSHTLGQPQHF
TRBV27	TRBJ2-1	TRBD2	NA	16	TGTGCCAGCAGGCCTTCCGCGGGGTTGGGAGGGAATAAGCAGTTCTTC	CASRPSAGLGGNKQFF
TRBV28	TRBJ2-5	NA	NA	12	TGTGCCAGCACGTCTTTCCAAGAGACCCAGTACTTC	CASTSFQETQYF
TRBV5-5	TRBJ2-6	TRBD1	once	19	TGTGCCAGCAGCCTAGCCGGGACAGGGCGTTTCTCTGGGGCCAACGTCCTGACTTTC	CASSLAGTGRFSGANVLTF
TRBV5-6	TRBJ2-7	NA	NA	12	TGTGCCAGCAGCTCTTGGCAATACGAGCAGTACTTC	CASSSWQYEQYF
TRBV7-7	TRBJ2-7	NA	NA	15	TGTGCTAGCAGCCCTCCTCCGGGAAGGACCTACGAGCAGTACTTC	CASSPPPGRTYEQYF